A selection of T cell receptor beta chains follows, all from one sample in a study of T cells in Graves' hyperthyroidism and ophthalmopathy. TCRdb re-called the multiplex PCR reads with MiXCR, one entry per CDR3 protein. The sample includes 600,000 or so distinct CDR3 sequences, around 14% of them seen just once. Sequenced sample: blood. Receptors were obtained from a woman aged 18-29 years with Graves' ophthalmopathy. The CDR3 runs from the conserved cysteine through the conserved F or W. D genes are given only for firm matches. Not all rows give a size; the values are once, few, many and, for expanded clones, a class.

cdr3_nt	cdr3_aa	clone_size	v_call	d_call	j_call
TGTGCCAGCAGCTTAAGGGGGGGACAGGGGACCCCTGAAGCTTTCTTT	CASSLRGGQGTPEAFF	NA	TRBV11-3	TRBD1	TRBJ1-1
TGTGCCAGCAGCTTAGCGCTAGCAGCGGGAGGGCCGTCCTACGAGCAGTACTTC	CASSLALAAGGPSYEQYF	NA	TRBV7-2	TRBD2	TRBJ2-7
TGCGCCAGCAGCCCCCCCCTTTGGGAGACCCAGTACTTC	CASSPPLWETQYF	many	TRBV4-1	NA	TRBJ2-5
TGTGCCAGCCTCCAGCTTGAAGCTTTCTTT	CASLQLEAFF	NA	TRBV6-1	NA	TRBJ1-1
TGTGCCACCAGTGATCTACACTTAGCGGGGCCCCAAGAGACCCAGTACTTC	CATSDLHLAGPQETQYF	NA	TRBV24-1	TRBD2	TRBJ2-5
TGCAGTGCTTTCGAGACTAGCGGGAGTTATCGGCGAGAGCAGTACTTC	CSAFETSGSYRREQYF	NA	TRBV20-1	TRBD2	TRBJ2-7
TGTGCCAGCAGCTCCTCTCGAACTAGCGGTAGCTCCTACGAGCAGTACTTC	CASSSSRTSGSSYEQYF	NA	TRBV7-9	TRBD2	TRBJ2-7
TGTGCCATAGTTAGCGGGAGGCGGGAGCAGTACTTC	CAIVSGRREQYF	many	TRBV10-3	TRBD2	TRBJ2-7
TGTGCCAGCAGGAGCCCCAGGGGGGGGTTAGCGAGAAGCCTCTACAATGAGCAGTTCTTC	CASRSPRGGLARSLYNEQFF	NA	TRBV7-3	NA	TRBJ2-1
TGTGCCAGCAGTCCCTTGCAGGGGCCGACTATCGCCTATGGCTACACCTTC	CASSPLQGPTIAYGYTF	many	TRBV28	NA	TRBJ1-2
TGCGCCAGCAGCTTGGAGTTGGGCACTGAAGCTTTCTTT	CASSLELGTEAFF	many	TRBV5-1	NA	TRBJ1-1
TGCGCCAGCAGCCAAGTACAGGGAAACACCATATATTTT	CASSQVQGNTIYF	few	TRBV4-3	NA	TRBJ1-3
TGTGCCAGTAGCCGCCGGTCCTCTGGGGCCAACGTCCTGACTTTC	CASSRRSSGANVLTF	few	TRBV19	NA	TRBJ2-6
TGTGCCAGCAGTTGGGGACAGGCCAACACTGAAGCTTTCTTT	CASSWGQANTEAFF	many	TRBV12-3/TRBV12-4	TRBD1	TRBJ1-1
TGTGCCAGCAGTCCCCTAGCGGGAGCCGACGATGAGCAGTTCTTC	CASSPLAGADDEQFF	few	TRBV6-1	TRBD2	TRBJ2-1
TGCAGTGCTAGAGATATGATGGTAGCGGGCTCCTACGAGCAGTACTTC	CSARDMMVAGSYEQYF	many	TRBV20-1	TRBD2	TRBJ2-7
TGTGCCAGCAGTTACCTCGGACAGGGGGCCTACGAGCAGTACTTC	CASSYLGQGAYEQYF	NA	TRBV6-6	TRBD1	TRBJ2-7
TGTGCCAGCAGGCTTACTAGCGGGAGGACCTACGAGCAGTACTTC	CASRLTSGRTYEQYF	many	TRBV27	TRBD2	TRBJ2-7
TGTGCCAGCAGTTACTCTCTCAAAGTGCGGTCGGGACAGGGTATGGAGCAGTACTTC	CASSYSLKVRSGQGMEQYF	many	TRBV6-5	TRBD1	TRBJ2-7
TGTGCCAGCAGCGTAGATGGGCAGGTAGGGACTGAAGCTTTCTTT	CASSVDGQVGTEAFF	NA	TRBV9	NA	TRBJ1-1
TGTGCCAGTAGTCTCCGGACTAGCGGGACTGAGCAGTTCTTC	CASSLRTSGTEQFF	NA	TRBV19	TRBD2	TRBJ2-1
TGTGCCATCCGTAAGCCGGACAGGGGAGGCTACAATGAGCAGTTCTTC	CAIRKPDRGGYNEQFF	few	TRBV28	TRBD1	TRBJ2-1
TGTGCCAGCAGTTACAGGAGGGGGCTCCCTGAAGCTTTCTTT	CASSYRRGLPEAFF	few	TRBV6-6	TRBD1	TRBJ1-1
TGTGCCAGCATGTCTAGCGGGAGTTTAGATACGCAGTATTTT	CASMSSGSLDTQYF	many	TRBV28	TRBD2	TRBJ2-3
TGTGCCAGCAGTTACGGGGGACTAGCGGGAGGTGGAGAGACCCAGTACTTC	CASSYGGLAGGGETQYF	many	TRBV6-5	TRBD2	TRBJ2-5
TGTGCCAGCAGCTACCGATGGGATGAAAAACTGTTTTTT	CASSYRWDEKLFF	many	TRBV5-6	NA	TRBJ1-4
TGCAGCGTTGAGATGGGGGGGGACTATGGCTACACCTTC	CSVEMGGDYGYTF	NA	TRBV29-1	NA	TRBJ1-2
TGTGCCTGGAGCGCAACGGCCGCCTATACGCAGTATTTT	CAWSATAAYTQYF	many	TRBV30	NA	TRBJ2-3
TGTGCCAGCAGATGGACAGCCCGGGGGGCTTTCTTT	CASRWTARGAFF	many	TRBV2	NA	TRBJ1-1
TGTGCCAGCTCCCCCCTTAAACCCGGGGCCCGACGGGAGAACACTGAAGCTTTCTTT	CASSPLKPGARRENTEAFF	few	TRBV14	NA	TRBJ1-1
TGTGCCAGCAGTTTGACAGGGGTGGATAGCAATCAGCCCCAGCATTTT	CASSLTGVDSNQPQHF	NA	TRBV12-3/TRBV12-4	TRBD1	TRBJ1-5
TGTGCCACCAGTGATAGGACAGGGAGGTTTCAGCCCCAGCATTTT	CATSDRTGRFQPQHF	NA	TRBV24-1	TRBD1	TRBJ1-5
TGTGCCAGCAGCCAAGGGACAGGGGGCGCCTACGAGCAGTACTTC	CASSQGTGGAYEQYF	few	TRBV14	TRBD1	TRBJ2-7
TGCAGTGCTAAGCCCTGGACACAGACGAACTACAATGAGCAGTTCTTC	CSAKPWTQTNYNEQFF	few	TRBV20-1	NA	TRBJ2-1
TGTGCCAGTAGTTTGGGCCATCCTCTGGTCGAGCAGTACTTC	CASSLGHPLVEQYF	many	TRBV19	NA	TRBJ2-7
TGCAGTGCTAGAGTTGGGACTAGCGGGAGGGCGAATGAGCAGTTCTTC	CSARVGTSGRANEQFF	many	TRBV20-1	TRBD2	TRBJ2-1
TGTGCCAGCAGCTTAAGGTATATTACTGAAGCTTTCTTT	CASSLRYITEAFF	many	TRBV11-1	NA	TRBJ1-1
TGTGCCAGCAGGGGGACAGGGGGATTGAACACCGGGGAGCTGTTTTTT	CASRGTGGLNTGELFF	NA	TRBV2	TRBD1	TRBJ2-2
TGTGCCAGCAGCCAAGGCCAGGAAGAGTACTATGGCTACACCTTC	CASSQGQEEYYGYTF	many	TRBV3-1	NA	TRBJ1-2
TGTGCCAGCAGTTTAGCGACAGGAGAACTCTACGAGCAGTACTTC	CASSLATGELYEQYF	many	TRBV28	NA	TRBJ2-7